Presented here are 10 T cell receptor beta chains from one specimen sequenced in a study of T-cell reconstitution after alpha-beta-depleted transplantation in children. Researchers prepared the TCRbeta library using unique molecular identifiers, the study reports. Via MiXCR, TCRdb re-called the PCR reads, giving one row per CDR3 protein. The sample consists of 400,000 to 450,000 distinct CDR3 sequences, about 45% of them appearing once. The sample was PBMCs, taken before TCRalphabeta/CD19-depleted stem cell transplant. The receptors here all came from a girl aged 2 to 10 with aplastic anemia, due to receive a stem cell transplant.

The chain recombines TRBV27 with TRBJ2-5; D gene ambiguous. The CDR3 extends over 13 amino acids. Germline assignment: CDR1 MNHEY and CDR2 SMNVEV (reference sequence). V lost 1 base and J 1 base, leaving 4 bases between the germline ends. The CDR3 sequence is CASSLLPQETQYF. The CDR3, as DNA: TGTGCCAGCAGTTTATTGCCCCAAGAGACCCAGTACTTC.

The V and J genes are TRBV3-1 and TRBJ2-7; possibly TRBD1 for D (5 bases). Germline values: CDR1 LGHDT, CDR2 YNNKEL (reference sequence). The CDR3 is 13 residues long. The V gene lost 1 base and the J gene lost 11 bases, with 15 bases spanning the gap. In DNA form, the CDR3 reads TGTGCCAGCAGCCAAGTAGGGGCAGGACGGGAGTACTTC. It specifies CASSQVGAGREYF.

This clonotype occurred a few times. The V and J genes are TRBV9 and TRBJ2-3, with a tentative D call TRBD1 (6 bases). CDR3 length: 15 residues. V was trimmed by 3 bases and J by 0 bases, leaving 11 bases between them. CDR1 and CDR2 from the germline V gene are SGDLS and YYNGEE. The CDR3 spells CASSDTGHSTDTQYF. The CDR3 region has the DNA TGTGCCAGCAGCGACACGGGACATAGCACAGATACGCAGTATTTT.

The J gene is TRBJ2-7, the V gene TRBV7-2; D remains unclear. The CDR3 has 12 amino acids. CDR1 is SGHTA and CDR2 is FQGNSA in the germline V gene. Trimming took off 1 base at V and 3 bases at J, with 4 bases between the two ends. CDR3 region: CASSLVVYEQYF. CDR3 bases: TGTGCCAGCAGCTTAGTCGTCTACGAGCAGTACTTC.

Concerning this clonotype: A much bigger clone sits one base away, suggesting this may be a read error. This CDR3 reads CSAIVPQGPQYF. The DNA for the CDR3 is TGCAGTGCTATAGTTCCCCAGGGGCCGCAGTACTTC. This chain links TRBV20-1 with TRBJ2-7; TRBD1 is a possible D gene (6 bases). The germline V and J ends were trimmed by 4 bases and 9 bases, with 16 bases remaining between them. The CDR3 has 12 amino acids. The germline V gene has CDR1 DFQATT and CDR2 SNEGSKA (reference sequence).

This clonotype occurred a few times. V is TRBV6-1 and J is TRBJ2-7; D perhaps matches TRBD1 (5 bases). This CDR3 has 14 amino acids. Trimming removed 6 bases at V and 0 bases at J, with 12 bases between. Germline-derived CDR1 and CDR2 are MNHNS and SASEGT. The CDR3, as DNA: TGTGCCAGCAGAGAGACAGTCGCCTCCTACGAGCAGTACTTC. It yields the protein CASRETVASYEQYF.

This clonotype showed up just a few times. The chain couples TRBV10-3 to TRBJ1-6; 10 bases match TRBD1. V lost 3 bases and J lost 8; bases outside the gene matches: 4. The CDR3 consists of 15 residues. The germline V gene encodes CDR1 ENHRY and CDR2 SYGVKD. CDR3 sequence (DNA): TGTGCCATCAGTGACCCGACAGGGGGCGATTCACCCCTCCACTTT. Protein product: CAISDPTGGDSPLHF.

This clonotype was recorded many times. The V and J genes are TRBV5-1 and TRBJ2-2; tentatively, D is TRBD1 (6 bases). The V gene's germline CDR1 is SGHRS and CDR2 YFSETQ. V lost 4 bases to trimming and J lost 5 bases, with 15 bases between them. CDR3 length equals 15 residues. CDR3 in DNA: TGCGCCAGCAGCATCACCCCGACAGGTACCGGGGAGCTGTTTTTT. It specifies CASSITPTGTGELFF.

V gene TRBV5-1 combines with J gene TRBJ2-7, with 7 bases lining up with TRBD2. This CDR3 comprises 17 residues. With V trimmed by 2 bases and J by 0 bases, 11 bases remained unmatched. The V gene's germline CDR1 is SGHRS and CDR2 YFSETQ. CDR3 in amino acids: CASSFSPPGGSSYEQYF. In DNA form, the CDR3 reads TGCGCCAGCAGCTTCTCCCCCCCCGGGGGGAGCTCCTACGAGCAGTACTTC.

The J gene is TRBJ2-5, the V gene TRBV29-1; 9 nucleotides align to TRBD2. CDR3 length equals 15 residues. The ends lost 3 bases at V and 0 bases at J; junction bases unmatched: 5. The germline CDR1 and CDR2 sequences are SQVTM and ANQGSEA. CDR3 residues: CSVELTSGYQETQYF. CDR3 sequence (DNA): TGCAGCGTTGAGTTAACTAGCGGGTACCAAGAGACCCAGTACTTC.